This T cell receptor (beta chain) stems from a study of shared clonotypes between healthy human individuals. In the original workflow: ImmunoSEQ yielded junction-only sequences lacking quality scores, so filtering differed. Assay used: immunoSEQ multiplex PCR; TCRdb lists only in-frame clones, some missing. V and J calls and clone size are those listed in that table; D and trimming were worked out from the DNA. The data hold just over 2,000,000 clones, with 85% to 95% observed a single time. All of the donors resided in Nashville, Tennessee, and each was a Caucasian adult. A CD45RA-negative memory subset and a CD45RA+ naive subset were separated from the CD4+ cells. Comment on this clone: Its cognate antigen is unknown.

V was pared by 2 bases and J by 4 bases, with 5 bases between. From germline, CDR1 is SEHNR and CDR2 FQNEAQ (reference sequence). The CDR3 loop spans 12 amino acids. Study results and caveats: A handful of donors showed sharing of approximately 5% of naive CD4 clonotypes.

The origin of this receptor is a man between 18 and 29 years old in good health. The rearrangement uses TRBV7-9 and TRBJ2-5; D ambiguous. Sequenced material: naive CD4+ T cells sorted from blood. Subset reported: CD45RA+ positively selected. The CDR3 loop reads CASSLTSETQYF. CDR3 coding DNA: TGTGCCAGCAGCTTAACCTCAGAGACCCAGTACTTC.